This T cell receptor beta chain was retrieved from a study of T cells in narcolepsy. V was clipped by 7 bases and J by 5 bases, with 14 bases between them. In germline, CDR1 is MNHNS, CDR2 SASEGT. This CDR3 is built from 13 residues. Sequenced by immunoSEQ multiplex PCR; TCRdb stores in-frame clones only, minus some. The data hold 30,000 to 35,000 clones, with 79% observed a single time. This chain links TRBV6-1 with TRBJ1-2, with D possibly TRBD1 on 5 matching bases. Sequenced: memory (CD45RA-) CD4+ T cells from blood. The TCR comes from a human donor in good health. CDR3 in amino acids: CASNPGTAYGYTF. In DNA, the CDR3 is TGTGCCAGCAATCCCGGGACCGCTTATGGCTACACCTTC.